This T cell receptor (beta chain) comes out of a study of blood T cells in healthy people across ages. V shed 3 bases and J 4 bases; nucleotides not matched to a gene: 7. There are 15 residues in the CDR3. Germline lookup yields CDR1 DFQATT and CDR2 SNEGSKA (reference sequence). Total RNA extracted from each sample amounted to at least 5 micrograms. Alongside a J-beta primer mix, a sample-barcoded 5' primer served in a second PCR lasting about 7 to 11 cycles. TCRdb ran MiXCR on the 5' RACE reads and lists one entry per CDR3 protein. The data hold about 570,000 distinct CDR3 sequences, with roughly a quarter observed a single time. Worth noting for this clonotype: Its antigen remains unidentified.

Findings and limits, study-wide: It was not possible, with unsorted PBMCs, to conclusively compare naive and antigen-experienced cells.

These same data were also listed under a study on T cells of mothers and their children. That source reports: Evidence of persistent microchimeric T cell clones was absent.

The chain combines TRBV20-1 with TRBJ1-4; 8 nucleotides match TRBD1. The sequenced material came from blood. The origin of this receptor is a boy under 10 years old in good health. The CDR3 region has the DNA TGCAGTGCTAGTAGAAGGGACAGGCTTAATGAAAAACTGTTTTTT. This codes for CSASRRDRLNEKLFF.